This TCR beta chain stems from a study of T-cell memory formation after mild COVID-19. MiXCR, applied by TCRdb to the 5' RACE reads, yields one record per CDR3 protein. The sample consists of hundreds of thousands of distinct CDR3 sequences, roughly a fifth of them appearing once. This clonotype was observed a few times. Germline V lookup: CDR1 MNHEY, CDR2 SMNVEV (reference sequence). V was shortened by 5 bases and J by 3 bases, with 16 bases between the two germline ends. This CDR3 region has 15 residues. The TCR sequence derives from an adult woman who had mild COVID-19 (a few samples of this study predate the infection). Cell type and time point are not known. The chain recombines TRBV27 with TRBJ1-1, with unresolved D. The specimen sequenced was PBMCs or a T cell subset sorted from them (not recorded which). The CDR3: CASSPSVPSHTEAFF. CDR3 DNA: TGTGCCAGCAGTCCCTCCGTCCCTTCTCACACTGAAGCTTTCTTT.